One sample yielded the 13 T cell receptor beta chains listed below, sequenced in a study of cytomegalovirus exposure and HLA in healthy donors. Primers for the PCR totalled 60 Vbeta and 13 Jbeta. Repertoires were generated with immunoSEQ multiplex PCR, while TCRdb's copy carries only in-frame clones and drops some. Counted here are 160,000 or so clones, approximately 80% occurring once; the ten biggest clones make up 6.3%. The specimen sequenced was PBMCs. Receptors were obtained from a male donor in good health and CMV-seropositive.

There are a few counts of this clone. The chain employs TRBV11-3 and TRBJ2-2, with a possible D match to TRBD2 (5 bases). Germline V gene lookup returns CDR1 SGHNT and CDR2 YENEEA. V dropped 0 bases and J dropped 6 bases, with 8 bases sitting between them. The CDR3 length is 14 residues. The CDR3 here is CASSLDGKAGELFF. In nucleotides, the CDR3 is TGTGCCAGCAGCTTAGACGGGAAGGCCGGGGAGCTGTTTTTT.

The V and J genes are TRBV5-1 and TRBJ2-5; D may be TRBD1 (5 bases). The CDR3 is 15 residues long. V lost 3 bases and J lost 0, with 12 bases in between. Germline CDR1 is SGHRS and CDR2 is YFSETQ. This chain's CDR3 is CASSSITGNQETQYF. The CDR3 coding sequence is TGCGCCAGCAGCTCCATTACAGGTAACCAAGAGACCCAGTACTTC.

V and J are TRBV7-2 and TRBJ2-1; D is perhaps TRBD2 (6 bases). V was clipped by 5 bases and J by 0 bases, with 11 bases between them. The CDR3 covers 15 residues. CDR1 SGHTA and CDR2 FQGNSA come from the germline V gene. This CDR3 is CASSPRLVSYNEQFF. CDR3 DNA sequence: TGTGCCAGCAGCCCCCGACTAGTCTCCTACAATGAGCAGTTCTTC.

The chain joins TRBV29-1 to TRBJ2-5; maybe TRBD2 (6 bases). The CDR3 contains 12 residues. V was clipped by 6 bases and J by 5 bases, with 13 bases between them. From germline, CDR1 is SQVTM and CDR2 ANQGSEA. This CDR3 is CSVAAGTETQYF. In DNA form, the CDR3 reads TGCAGCGTAGCGGCGGGAACTGAGACCCAGTACTTC.

The V call is TRBV6-5, the J call TRBJ2-1; 8 positions agree with TRBD2. V was pared by 2 bases and J by 7 bases, with 10 bases of the junction left unmatched. CDR3 length: 16 amino acids. Per the germline V gene, CDR1 is MNHEY and CDR2 is SVGAGI. The CDR3 coding sequence is TGTGCCAGCAGTTACCGCTGGGGCGGGAGGAGGAATGAGCAGTTCTTC. This sequence encodes CASSYRWGGRRNEQFF.

This chain connects TRBV27 to TRBJ2-7; possible D gene TRBD1, 5 bases. The V gene lost 8 bases and the J gene lost 4 bases, with 15 bases spanning the gap. The CDR3 has 13 amino acids. The germline V gene encodes CDR1 MNHEY and CDR2 SMNVEV (reference sequence). The CDR3 sequence is CASGRNRRYEQYF. The DNA of the CDR3 is TGTGCCAGCGGAAGGAACAGGAGATACGAGCAGTACTTC.

The chain couples TRBV5-1 to TRBJ2-2; 9 positions agree with TRBD1. The trim removed 2 bases at V and 1 base at J, leaving 3 bases unmatched. The CDR3 is 16 residues long. The germline CDR1 and CDR2 sequences are SGHRS and YFSETQ. The CDR3 reads CASSLQTGGNTGELFF. DNA for the CDR3: TGCGCCAGCAGCTTACAGACAGGGGGGAACACCGGGGAGCTGTTTTTT.

The genes are TRBV9 and TRBJ2-5; 8 positions agree with TRBD2. Germline lookup yields CDR1 SGDLS and CDR2 YYNGEE. CDR3 length: 15 residues. V was clipped by 2 bases and J by 1 base; unmatched bases: 4. CDR3 sequence reads: CASSVSGTGQETQYF. In DNA form, the CDR3 reads TGTGCCAGCAGCGTTAGCGGGACCGGCCAAGAGACCCAGTACTTC.

This chain joins TRBV7-9 and TRBJ2-2, with D perhaps matching TRBD1 (5 bases). With 3 bases removed from V and 2 bases from J, the gap between germline ends came to 13 bases. The CDR3 is made up of 16 amino acids. Germline V gene lookup returns CDR1 SEHNR and CDR2 FQNEAQ (reference sequence). Here the CDR3 reads CASSLGREGNTGELFF. CDR3 bases: TGTGCCAGCAGCTTGGGCAGGGAAGGAAACACCGGGGAGCTGTTTTTT. The whole variable domain, remainder taken from reference TRBV7-9 and TRBJ2-2, is DTGVSQNPRHKITKRGQNVTFRCDPISEHNRLYWYRQTLGQGPEFLTYFQNEAQLEKSRLLSDRFSAERPKGSFSTLEIQRTEQGDSAMYLCASSLGREGNTGELFFGEGSRLTVL.

The chain links TRBV9 to TRBJ2-1, with a weak D call TRBD1 (6 bases). V lost 4 bases to trimming and J lost 6 bases, with 17 bases between them. CDR3 length: 15 residues. The germline CDR1 and CDR2 sequences are SGDLS and YYNGEE. CDR3 DNA sequence: TGTGCCAGCAGCCCCAGGGGCCGTAGCGCCAATGAGCAGTTCTTC. It yields the protein CASSPRGRSANEQFF.

V gene TRBV7-2 combines with J gene TRBJ2-2, with 9 bases aligning to TRBD1. Trimming took 3 bases from V and 8 from J; bases not matched to a gene: 4. The length of the CDR3 is 14 residues. Germline values: CDR1 SGHTA, CDR2 FQGNSA. The CDR3 region has the DNA TGTGCCAGCAGCTTCACAGGGGGCGCGGGGGAGCTGTTTTTT. This gives the protein CASSFTGGAGELFF. Based on the CDR3 plus reference TRBV7-2 and TRBJ2-2, the full variable domain is GAGVSQSPSNKVTEKGKDVELRCDPISGHTALYWYRQSLGQGLEFLIYFQGNSAPDKSGLPSDRFSAERTGGSVSTLTIQRTQQEDSAVYLCASSFTGGAGELFFGEGSRLTVL.

This clone is a singleton in its sample. The V gene is TRBV11-3, the J gene TRBJ2-7; 10 bases match TRBD2. The germline V gene encodes CDR1 SGHNT and CDR2 YENEEA. This CDR3 region has 16 residues. The junction had 13 bases not matched to a gene; V was cut back by 5 bases and J by 6 bases. The CDR3 is CASSPRGASGSSEQYF. The DNA of the CDR3 is TGTGCCAGCAGCCCTAGGGGGGCTAGCGGGAGTAGCGAGCAGTACTTC. Looking up the rest from reference TRBV11-3 and TRBJ2-7 gives the full variable domain: EAGVVQSPRYKIIEKKQPVAFWCNPISGHNTLYWYLQNLGQGPELLIRYENEEAVDDSQLPKDRFSAERLKGVDSTLKIQPAELGDSAVYLCASSPRGASGSSEQYFGPGTRLTVT.

The chain joins TRBV30 to TRBJ1-5, with D uncertain. V dropped 2 bases and J dropped 7 bases, with 12 bases sitting between them. CDR3 length: 13 amino acids. Germline loops: CDR1 GTSNPN, CDR2 SVGIG (reference sequence). CDR3 in amino acids: CAWSKREGQPQHF. CDR3 bases: TGTGCCTGGAGTAAGAGGGAAGGACAGCCCCAGCATTTT.